Following are 11 T cell receptor beta chains from one sample sequenced in a study of regulatory dendritic cells for organ transplantation. Assay: immunoSEQ multiplex PCR; the TCRdb copy retains only in-frame clones and omits some. The sample lists just under 30,000 clones, roughly 79% occurring once. The sequenced sample consisted of memory CD4+ T cells from blood. This sample's subset: CD45RO+ memory T cells. The receptors were gathered from a human donor in good health.

The V call is TRBV6-5, the J call TRBJ2-3; 8 bases match TRBD2. There are 14 residues in the CDR3. Germline V lookup: CDR1 MNHEY, CDR2 SVGAGI. The V and J ends lost 8 bases and 3 bases, in that order; junction bases with no gene match: 7. In nucleotides, the CDR3 is TGTGCCAGCGGAATGCGGGGGGAAACAGATACGCAGTATTTT. Protein sequence: CASGMRGETDTQYF.

The rearrangement uses TRBV19 and TRBJ2-4, with 8 bases lining up with TRBD1. The V gene's germline CDR1 is LNHDA and CDR2 SQIVND (reference sequence). With V trimmed by 1 base and J by 6 bases, 17 bases remained unmatched. This CDR3 is built from 19 residues. In DNA form, the CDR3 reads TGTGCCAGTAGTATAGCTTTCGGGACAGGAGGAAAAAGACTAAACATTCAGTACTTC. Translated: CASSIAFGTGGKRLNIQYF. The whole variable domain, filled in from reference TRBV19 and TRBJ2-4, reads DGGITQSPKYLFRKEGQNVTLSCEQNLNHDAMYWYRQDPGQGLRLIYYSQIVNDFQKGDIAEGYSVSREKKESFPLTVTSAQKNPTAFYLCASSIAFGTGGKRLNIQYFGAGTRLSVL.

The V and J genes are TRBV30 and TRBJ2-7; possibly TRBD1 for D (7 bases). The CDR3 has 14 amino acids. V lost 0 bases, J lost 2 bases, and 11 bases lay in between. CDR1 is GTSNPN, CDR2 SVGIG, per germline (reference sequence). The CDR3: CAWSVPRGAYEQYF. The CDR3 nucleotides are TGTGCCTGGAGTGTCCCCAGGGGGGCCTACGAGCAGTACTTC.

This chain joins TRBV7-8 and TRBJ1-1; D gene ambiguous. In germline, CDR1 is SGHVS, CDR2 FQNEAQ. This CDR3 comprises 13 residues. V shed 3 bases and J shed 4 bases, with 9 bases lying between them. The CDR3 sequence: CASSLDLGTEAFF. As DNA, the CDR3 is TGTGCCAGCAGCTTGGACCTCGGCACTGAAGCTTTCTTT.

The chain joins TRBV10-3 to TRBJ2-7, with 7 nucleotides matching TRBD2. CDR1 ENHRY and CDR2 SYGVKD come from the germline V gene. There are 14 residues in the CDR3. V trimming: 2 bases; J trimming: 5 bases; junction bases outside the gene matches: 6. The CDR3 spells CAISEPQGLHEQYF. The DNA for the CDR3 is TGTGCCATCAGTGAGCCCCAGGGACTACACGAGCAGTACTTC.

This clone was seen a handful of times. The V and J genes are TRBV9 and TRBJ2-2; D assignment may be TRBD1 or TRBD2 (5 bases each). V shed 2 bases and J shed 2 bases, with 10 bases lying between them. Germline V gene lookup returns CDR1 SGDLS and CDR2 YYNGEE. The CDR3 has 15 amino acids. The CDR3, as DNA: TGTGCCAGCAGCGTCGGGACCATCAACACCGGGGAGCTGTTTTTT. It specifies CASSVGTINTGELFF.

This clone is medium-sized within its sample. This chain uses TRBV19 with TRBJ1-5; 7 bases align to TRBD1. This CDR3 is built from 14 residues. Germline values: CDR1 LNHDA, CDR2 SQIVND (reference sequence). V shed 10 bases and J 5 bases; nucleotides not matched to a gene: 11. This CDR3 is CATADRARDQPQHF. The DNA of the CDR3 is TGTGCCACCGCCGACAGGGCTCGGGATCAGCCCCAGCATTTT. The complete variable domain, with remaining parts taken from reference TRBV19 and TRBJ1-5, reads DGGITQSPKYLFRKEGQNVTLSCEQNLNHDAMYWYRQDPGQGLRLIYYSQIVNDFQKGDIAEGYSVSREKKESFPLTVTSAQKNPTAFYLCATADRARDQPQHFGDGTRLSIL.

This CDR3 reads CASGYREIGEKLFF. The CDR3, as DNA: TGTGCCAGCGGATATAGGGAAATCGGGGAAAAACTGTTTTTT. V usage is TRBV28 and J usage is TRBJ1-4; unclear D gene. The V end lost 8 bases, the J end lost 8 bases, and 18 bases lay between the germline ends. Per germline, CDR1 MDHEN and CDR2 SYDVKM. CDR3 length: 14 residues. The full variable domain, in which reference TRBV28 and TRBJ1-4 provide the parts outside the CDR3, is DVKVTQSSRYLVKRTGEKVFLECVQDMDHENMFWYRQDPGLGLRLIYFSYDVKMKEKGDIPEGYSVSREKKERFSLILESASTNQTSMYLCASGYREIGEKLFFGSGTQLSVL.

This clone was seen a few times. The chain has TRBV10-3 and TRBJ1-6, with 11 bases lining up with TRBD1. Germline CDR1 ENHRY, CDR2 SYGVKD. The CDR3 has 14 residues. The ends lost 6 bases at V and 10 bases at J; junction bases unmatched: 5. This chain's CDR3 is CAIREGQGGSPLHF. CDR3 in DNA: TGTGCCATCAGGGAGGGACAGGGGGGGTCACCCCTCCACTTT.

By sample share, this clone is medium-sized. A junction end diverges from the germline sequence, so it may reflect a read error. The CDR3 protein is CASSYSITSGSTIYF. The CDR3, as DNA: TGTGCCAGCAGTTACTCGATCACATCGGGAAGCACCATATATTTT. The chain employs TRBV6-5 and TRBJ1-3; D not resolved. Germline V gene lookup returns CDR1 MNHEY and CDR2 SVGAGI. The CDR3 covers 15 residues.

V gene TRBV4-3 combines with J gene TRBJ2-3; 12 nucleotides agree with TRBD2. This CDR3 is built from 20 residues. The V gene's germline CDR1 is LGHNA and CDR2 YSLEER. Trimming at V came to 0 bases and at J to 4 bases, leaving 14 bases not matched to a gene. CDR3 DNA sequence: TGCGCCAGCAGCCAAGATTTTTGGGCTAGCGGGGGGGAAGTTCCAGATACGCAGTATTTT. This translates into CASSQDFWASGGEVPDTQYF.